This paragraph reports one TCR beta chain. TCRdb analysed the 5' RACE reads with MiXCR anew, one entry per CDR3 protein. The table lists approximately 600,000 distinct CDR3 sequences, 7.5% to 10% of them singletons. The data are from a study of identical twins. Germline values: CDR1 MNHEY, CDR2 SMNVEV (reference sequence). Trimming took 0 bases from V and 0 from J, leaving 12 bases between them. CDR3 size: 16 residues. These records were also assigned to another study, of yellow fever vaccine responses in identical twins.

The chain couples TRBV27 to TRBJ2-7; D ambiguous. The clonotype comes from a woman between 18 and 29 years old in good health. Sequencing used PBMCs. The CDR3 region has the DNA TGTGCCAGCAGTTTATCATCCGAACCTATCTCCTACGAGCAGTACTTC. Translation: CASSLSSEPISYEQYF.